This T cell receptor beta chain is from a study of T-cell memory formation after mild COVID-19. As for the study in general: Across donors, TCR clusters were largely donor specific.

With 5 bases removed from V and 6 bases from J, the gap between germline ends came to 15 bases. This CDR3 is built from 14 residues. Germline assignment: CDR1 SGHRS and CDR2 YFSETQ. Findings of the study overall: Pre-infection memory already had some responding clones, implying cross-reactive memory joined. Clones contracting across day 15 to 85 had a balanced CD4/CD8 profile; later expanding clones leaned CD4+.

Details on this clonotype: No antigen is known for it.

Employing constant-segment primers, 5'RACE generated TCR alpha and TCR beta cDNA libraries bearing sample barcodes and UMIs. TCRdb reprocessed the 5' RACE reads with MiXCR, giving one entry per CDR3 protein. Of about 160,000 distinct CDR3 sequences listed, roughly 28% are singletons. The receptor comes from an adult woman who had mild COVID-19 (a few samples of this study predate the infection). Cell type and time point are not known. The sequenced sample was PBMCs or a T cell subset sorted from them (not recorded which). V usage is TRBV5-1 and J usage is TRBJ2-1; a possible D gene is TRBD2 (7 bases). The CDR3 is CASSYGGPINEQFF. The CDR3, as DNA: TGCGCCAGCAGTTACGGGGGGCCAATCAATGAGCAGTTCTTC.